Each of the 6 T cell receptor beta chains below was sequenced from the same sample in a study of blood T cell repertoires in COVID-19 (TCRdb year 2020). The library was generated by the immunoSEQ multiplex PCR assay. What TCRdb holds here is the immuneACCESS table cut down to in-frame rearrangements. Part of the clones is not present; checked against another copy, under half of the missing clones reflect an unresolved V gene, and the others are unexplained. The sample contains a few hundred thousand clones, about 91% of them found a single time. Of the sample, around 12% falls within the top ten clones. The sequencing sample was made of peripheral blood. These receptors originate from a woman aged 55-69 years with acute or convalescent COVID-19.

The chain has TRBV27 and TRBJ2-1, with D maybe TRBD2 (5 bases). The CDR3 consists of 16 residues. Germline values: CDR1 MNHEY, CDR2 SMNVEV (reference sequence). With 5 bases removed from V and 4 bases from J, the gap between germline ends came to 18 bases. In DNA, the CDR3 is TGTGCCAGCAGTCACCAACTAGGGCACCAATACAATGAGCAGTTCTTC. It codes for CASSHQLGHQYNEQFF.

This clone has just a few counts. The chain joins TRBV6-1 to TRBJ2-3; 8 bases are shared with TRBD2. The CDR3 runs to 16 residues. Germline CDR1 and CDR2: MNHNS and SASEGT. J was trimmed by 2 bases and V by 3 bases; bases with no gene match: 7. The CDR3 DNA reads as TGTGCCAGCAGTGACCCACTAGCGGCCTACACAGATACGCAGTATTTT. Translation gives CASSDPLAAYTDTQYF.

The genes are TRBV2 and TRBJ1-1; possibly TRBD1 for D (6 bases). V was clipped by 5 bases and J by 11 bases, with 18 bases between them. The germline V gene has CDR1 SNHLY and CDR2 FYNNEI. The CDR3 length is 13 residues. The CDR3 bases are TGTGCCAGCAGTCCCGAGCGACAGGTGGATGCTTTCTTT. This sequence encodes CASSPERQVDAFF.

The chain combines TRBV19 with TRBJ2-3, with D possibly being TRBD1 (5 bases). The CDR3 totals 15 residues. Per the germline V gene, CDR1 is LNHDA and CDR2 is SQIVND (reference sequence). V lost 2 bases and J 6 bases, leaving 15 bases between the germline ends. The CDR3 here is CASSIFASRADTQYF. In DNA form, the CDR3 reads TGTGCCAGTAGTATATTCGCCTCCAGGGCGGATACGCAGTATTTT.

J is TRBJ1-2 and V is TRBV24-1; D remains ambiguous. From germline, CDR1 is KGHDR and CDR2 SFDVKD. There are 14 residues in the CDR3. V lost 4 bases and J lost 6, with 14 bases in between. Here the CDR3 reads CATSERTFYHGYTF. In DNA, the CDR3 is TGTGCCACCAGTGAGAGGACTTTTTACCATGGCTACACCTTC.

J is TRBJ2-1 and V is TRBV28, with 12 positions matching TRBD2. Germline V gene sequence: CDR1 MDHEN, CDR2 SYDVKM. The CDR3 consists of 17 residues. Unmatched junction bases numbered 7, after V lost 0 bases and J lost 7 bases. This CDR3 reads CASSLWLAGGPGNEQFF. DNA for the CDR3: TGTGCCAGCAGTTTATGGCTAGCGGGAGGGCCGGGAAATGAGCAGTTCTTC.